This T cell receptor (beta chain) was recorded in a study of blood T cell repertoires in COVID-19. CDR3 length: 13 amino acids. CDR1 and CDR2 from the germline V gene are MGHRA and YSYEKL. V was shortened by 4 bases and J by 5 bases, with 9 bases between the two germline ends. Generated by immunoSEQ multiplex PCR, the TCRdb table keeps only in-frame clones and is missing some. The repertoire includes a few hundred thousand clones, 75% to 90% of them detected once, and 7.1% sits in the top ten. The sequence was obtained from a woman aged 55 to 70 with COVID-19, enrolled during active disease. Sequencing was carried out using peripheral blood. The chain carries TRBV4-1 and TRBJ2-1, with D perhaps matching TRBD1 (6 bases). Here the CDR3 DNA reads TGCGCCAGCAGCCGAGCAGGGGACAATGAGCAGTTCTTC. Encoded protein: CASSRAGDNEQFF.